One T cell receptor beta chain is described in this entry. Its antigen remains unknown. The data stem from a study of CD4+ T cells in melanoma. Trimming removed 7 bases from V and 2 bases from J; junction bases left unmatched: 12. CDR1 and CDR2 (germline): LGHNA, YNFKEQ. CDR3 length: 16 amino acids. Using immunoSEQ multiplex PCR, the repertoire was profiled, and TCRdb retains in-frame clones only, with some absent. The sample lists 15,000 or so clones, roughly 88% occurring once. Findings of the study overall: Reportedly, melanoma neoantigen-specific CD4+ T cells showed varied differentiation states. CD8+ T cell, macrophage and B cell function reportedly correlated with neoantigen-specific CD4+ T cells.

The source is a human donor with melanoma. The rearrangement uses TRBV4-2 and TRBJ2-3, with 7 positions matching TRBD2. The sample consisted of cells from a culture (not recorded whether cultured in vitro). The chain's CDR3 is CASTVGGMRDTDTQYF. In nucleotides, the CDR3 is TGTGCCAGCACGGTCGGGGGGATGAGAGACACAGATACGCAGTATTTT.